This entry describes one TCR beta chain. This specimen comes from a study of shared clonotypes between healthy human individuals. Once extracted for a subset, genomic DNA was divided evenly among several immunoSEQ plates. This table comes from immunoSEQ multiplex PCR, and its TCRdb copy is limited to in-frame clones, with some not included. The table shows about half a million clones, with approximately 82% occurring only once. The germline CDR1 and CDR2 sequences are SGDLS and YYNGEE. V was pared by 1 base and J by 0 bases, with 8 bases between. The CDR3 is 15 amino acids. What was sequenced was PBMCs. This chain joins TRBV9 and TRBJ1-3; TRBD1 might be the D (5 bases). The clonotype was recovered from a middle-aged woman in good health. Some clones in this sample may be carry-over from other donors' samples. In nucleotides, the CDR3 is TGTGCCAGCAGCGTACAGGGTATCTCTGGAAACACCATATATTTT. Translating gives CASSVQGISGNTIYF.